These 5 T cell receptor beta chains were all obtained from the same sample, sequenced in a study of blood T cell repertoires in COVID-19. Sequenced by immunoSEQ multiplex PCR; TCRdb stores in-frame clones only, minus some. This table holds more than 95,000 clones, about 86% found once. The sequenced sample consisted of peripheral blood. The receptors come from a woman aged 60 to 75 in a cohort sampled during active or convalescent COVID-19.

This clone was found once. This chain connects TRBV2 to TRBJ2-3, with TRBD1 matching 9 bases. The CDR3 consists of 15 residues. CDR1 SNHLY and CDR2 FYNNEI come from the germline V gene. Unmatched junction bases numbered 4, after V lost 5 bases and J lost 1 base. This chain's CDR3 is CASSPTGGRTDTQYF. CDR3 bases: TGTGCCAGCAGTCCAACAGGGGGCCGCACAGATACGCAGTATTTT.

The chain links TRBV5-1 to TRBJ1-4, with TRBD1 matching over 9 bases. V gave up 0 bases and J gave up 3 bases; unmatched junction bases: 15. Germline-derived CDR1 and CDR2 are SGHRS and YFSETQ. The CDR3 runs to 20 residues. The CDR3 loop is CASSLVGTGGSIRANEKLFF. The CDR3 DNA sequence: TGCGCCAGCAGCTTGGTCGGTACAGGGGGCTCCATTCGGGCTAATGAAAAACTGTTTTTT.

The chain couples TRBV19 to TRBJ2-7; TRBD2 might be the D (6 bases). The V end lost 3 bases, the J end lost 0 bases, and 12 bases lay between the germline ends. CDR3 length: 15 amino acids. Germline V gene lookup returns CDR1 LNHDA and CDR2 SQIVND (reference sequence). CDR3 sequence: CASSMAGLSSYEQYF. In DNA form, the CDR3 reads TGTGCCAGTAGTATGGCGGGACTCAGCTCCTACGAGCAGTACTTC.

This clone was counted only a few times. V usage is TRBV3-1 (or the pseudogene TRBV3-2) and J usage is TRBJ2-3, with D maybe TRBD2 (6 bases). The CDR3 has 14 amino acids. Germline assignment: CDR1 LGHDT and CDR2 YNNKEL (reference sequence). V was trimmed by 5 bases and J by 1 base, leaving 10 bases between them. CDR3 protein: CASSFGGGTDTQYF. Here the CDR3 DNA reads TGTGCCAGCAGCTTCGGAGGGGGCACAGATACGCAGTATTTT.

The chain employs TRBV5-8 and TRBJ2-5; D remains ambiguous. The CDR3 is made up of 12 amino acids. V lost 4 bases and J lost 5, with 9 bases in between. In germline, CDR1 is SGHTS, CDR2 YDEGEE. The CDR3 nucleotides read TGTGCCAGCAGCGTTAATAGCGAGACCCAGTACTTC. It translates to CASSVNSETQYF.